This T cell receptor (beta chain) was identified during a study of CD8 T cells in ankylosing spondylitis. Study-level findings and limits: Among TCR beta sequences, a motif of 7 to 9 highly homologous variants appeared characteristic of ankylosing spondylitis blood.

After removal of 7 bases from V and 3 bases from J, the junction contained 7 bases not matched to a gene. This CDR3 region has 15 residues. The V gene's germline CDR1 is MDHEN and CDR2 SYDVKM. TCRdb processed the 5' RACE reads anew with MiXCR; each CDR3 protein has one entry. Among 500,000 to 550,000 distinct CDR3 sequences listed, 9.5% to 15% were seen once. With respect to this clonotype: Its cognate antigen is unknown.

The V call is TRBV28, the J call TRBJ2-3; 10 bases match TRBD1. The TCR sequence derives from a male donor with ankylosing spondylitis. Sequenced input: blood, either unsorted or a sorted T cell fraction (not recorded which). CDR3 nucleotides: TGTGCCAGCAAGGCCGGGACAGGGGCGACAGATACGCAGTATTTT. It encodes CASKAGTGATDTQYF.